The 2 T cell receptor beta chains reported below all come from one sample, sequenced in a study of T cell clonality in common variable immunodeficiency. The method was immunoSEQ multiplex PCR; TCRdb's version includes in-frame clones alone and lacks a portion of them. The sample shows about 42,000 clones, none of them appearing just once. Sequencing was performed on peripheral blood mononuclear cells. The receptors originated from a person between 18 and 75 years old in good health.

This clone showed up many times. The read ends 3 residues early relative to the CDR3; the germline J gene fills the gap. The V gene is TRBV6-2 or TRBV6-3, the J gene TRBJ2-1, with 12 nucleotides matching TRBD2. Germline CDR1 is MNHEY and CDR2 is SVGEGT. V was clipped by 4 bases and J by 9 bases; unmatched bases: 10. CDR3 length: 16 residues. CDR3 sequence: CASSSQTSGRTREQFF. CDR3 bases read: TGTGCCAGCAGTTCCCAGACTAGCGGGAGAACCCGTGAG.

This clone was seen only a few times. Read data end 3 residues before the CDR3 end; the end is taken from the germline J gene. This chain joins TRBV19 and TRBJ2-5; D is ambiguous. Trimming shortened V by 7 bases and J by 0 bases, and 9 bases separated the two germline ends. The CDR3 spans 13 residues. Looked up from germline, CDR1 is LNHDA and CDR2 is SQIVND (reference sequence). The CDR3 loop is CASKGSHQETQYF. The part of the CDR3 DNA that was read is TGTGCCAGTAAAGGGTCCCACCAAGAGACC.